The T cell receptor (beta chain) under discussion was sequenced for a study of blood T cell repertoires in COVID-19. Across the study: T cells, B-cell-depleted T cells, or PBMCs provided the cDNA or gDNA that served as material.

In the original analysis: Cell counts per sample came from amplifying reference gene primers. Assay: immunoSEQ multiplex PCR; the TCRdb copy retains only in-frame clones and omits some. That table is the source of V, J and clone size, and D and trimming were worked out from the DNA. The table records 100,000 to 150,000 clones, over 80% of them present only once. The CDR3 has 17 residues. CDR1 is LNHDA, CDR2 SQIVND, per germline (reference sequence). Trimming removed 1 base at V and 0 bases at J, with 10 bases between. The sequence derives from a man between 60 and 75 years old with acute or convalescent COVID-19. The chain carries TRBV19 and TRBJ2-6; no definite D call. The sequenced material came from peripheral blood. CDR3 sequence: CASSIVGVNSGANVLTF. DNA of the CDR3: TGTGCCAGTAGTATAGTGGGCGTTAACTCTGGGGCCAACGTCCTGACTTTC. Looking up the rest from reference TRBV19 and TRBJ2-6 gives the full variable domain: DGGITQSPKYLFRKEGQNVTLSCEQNLNHDAMYWYRQDPGQGLRLIYYSQIVNDFQKGDIAEGYSVSREKKESFPLTVTSAQKNPTAFYLCASSIVGVNSGANVLTFGAGSRLTVL.